This T cell receptor beta chain was captured by sequencing in a study of technical replicates of blood from a handful of donors. V lost 5 bases to trimming and J lost 0 bases; unmatched junction nucleotides: 12. The CDR3 has 16 residues. Germline assignment: CDR1 GTSNPN and CDR2 SVGIG (reference sequence). TCRdb keeps only in-frame clones here, not all; method: immunoSEQ multiplex PCR. Of approximately 89,000 clones in the sample, 94% are singletons; the top ten hold around 0.22%. The receptor was derived from a human donor in good health. This chain connects TRBV30 to TRBJ1-2, with TRBD1 identical over 7 bases. The source material was T cells isolated from PBMCs. In DNA form, the CDR3 reads TGTGCCTGGGCGCCGGGACAGCCTTTATCTAACTATGGCTACACCTTC. Protein product: CAWAPGQPLSNYGYTF.